These T cell receptor beta chains were read from a single sample in a study of T cell responses to AZD1222 COVID-19 vaccine. The repertoire was sequenced with immunoSEQ multiplex PCR; TCRdb's copy has only in-frame clones and lacks some. This sample has around 120,000 clones; about 88% occur once, and the top ten carry under 35%. Material: peripheral blood, obtained on day 0 of AZD1222 vaccination. The receptors shown here come from an adult in good health. CDR3s include the opening cysteine and the closing phenylalanine or tryptophan. Fields, in order: V gene, J gene, clone size, D gene, CDR3 length, CDR3 DNA, CDR3 protein. The D gene is left open where the match is weak. The listing skips clone size in some rows; elsewhere it reads once, few, many or a size class.

v_call: TRBV18; j_call: TRBJ1-2; clone_size: .; d_call: .; cdr3_length: 15; cdr3_nt: TGTGCCAGCTCACCATCGGTCCCGGGGGACTATGGCTACACCTTC; cdr3_aa: CASSPSVPGDYGYTF
v_call: TRBV27; j_call: TRBJ1-5; clone_size: .; d_call: .; cdr3_length: 15; cdr3_nt: TGTGCCAGCAGGGAGGAGGGAGGTATCAATCAGCCCCAGCATTTT; cdr3_aa: CASREEGGINQPQHF
v_call: TRBV20-1; j_call: TRBJ1-1; clone_size: .; d_call: .; cdr3_length: 9; cdr3_nt: TGCAGTACCCGGGCTGAAGCTTTCTTT; cdr3_aa: CSTRAEAFF
v_call: TRBV6-5; j_call: TRBJ1-1; clone_size: .; d_call: TRBD1; cdr3_length: 15; cdr3_nt: TGTGCCAGCAGCCCCCCAGGGGGCTCGGACACTGAAGCTTTCTTT; cdr3_aa: CASSPPGGSDTEAFF
v_call: TRBV13; j_call: TRBJ1-3; clone_size: .; d_call: .; cdr3_length: 15; cdr3_nt: TGTGCCAGCAGCCCTATCTGGGGTGAAGGAAACACCATATATTTT; cdr3_aa: CASSPIWGEGNTIYF
v_call: TRBV25-1; j_call: TRBJ1-1; clone_size: .; d_call: .; cdr3_length: 16; cdr3_nt: TGTGCCAGCAGTGATCCGCGGAGGGGAATGAACACTGAAGCTTTCTTT; cdr3_aa: CASSDPRRGMNTEAFF
v_call: TRBV7-3; j_call: TRBJ2-1; clone_size: .; d_call: .; cdr3_length: 12; cdr3_nt: TGTGCCAGCAGCTCAGGTAGGGGGGAGCAGTTCTTC; cdr3_aa: CASSSGRGEQFF
v_call: TRBV5-1; j_call: TRBJ1-5; clone_size: .; d_call: .; cdr3_length: 14; cdr3_nt: TGCGCCAGCAGCTTGGCTGGCCTCGACCAGCCCCAGCATTTT; cdr3_aa: CASSLAGLDQPQHF
v_call: TRBV7-9; j_call: TRBJ1-3; clone_size: .; d_call: .; cdr3_length: 14; cdr3_nt: TGTGCCAGCAGCCCAACAGGACAGGGAAACACCATATATTTT; cdr3_aa: CASSPTGQGNTIYF
v_call: TRBV5-1; j_call: TRBJ1-4; clone_size: .; d_call: .; cdr3_length: 15; cdr3_nt: TGCGCCAGCAGCTTGGATATAGCAGCTAATGAAAAACTGTTTTTT; cdr3_aa: CASSLDIAANEKLFF
v_call: TRBV12-3/TRBV12-4; j_call: TRBJ1-1; clone_size: .; d_call: TRBD1; cdr3_length: 12; cdr3_nt: TGTGCCAGCAGTCGCTTCCAGGGGGTGGCTTTCTTT; cdr3_aa: CASSRFQGVAFF
v_call: TRBV21-1; j_call: TRBJ2-6; clone_size: .; d_call: .; cdr3_length: 14; cdr3_nt: TGTGCCAGCAGAGGGGTCGTGGGGGCCAACGTCCTGACTTTC; cdr3_aa: CASRGVVGANVLTF
v_call: TRBV3-1/TRBV3-2; j_call: TRBJ2-3; clone_size: once; d_call: TRBD1; cdr3_length: 16; cdr3_nt: TGTGCCAGCAGCCCCCGGGCAGGGGGAATGGCAGATACGCAGTATTTT; cdr3_aa: CASSPRAGGMADTQYF
v_call: TRBV7-8; j_call: TRBJ2-3; clone_size: .; d_call: TRBD1; cdr3_length: 17; cdr3_nt: TGTGCCAGCAGCTTAACTTTGACAGGGGGCGGAGGAGATACGCAGTATTTT; cdr3_aa: CASSLTLTGGGGDTQYF
v_call: TRBV9; j_call: TRBJ2-5; clone_size: .; d_call: TRBD1; cdr3_length: 20; cdr3_nt: TGTGCCAGCAGCGAGGAACCGACAGGGGCTCGTGGGGGATCACAAGAGACCCAGTACTTC; cdr3_aa: CASSEEPTGARGGSQETQYF
v_call: TRBV30; j_call: TRBJ1-6; clone_size: .; d_call: TRBD1; cdr3_length: 15; cdr3_nt: TGTGCCTGGTCGCCGGGACAGGATTATAATTCACCCCTCCACTTT; cdr3_aa: CAWSPGQDYNSPLHF
v_call: TRBV9; j_call: TRBJ1-6; clone_size: .; d_call: .; cdr3_length: 14; cdr3_nt: TGTGCCAGCAGCGCAGGTCCCGAAGGGGCACCCCTCCACTTT; cdr3_aa: CASSAGPEGAPLHF
v_call: TRBV19; j_call: TRBJ2-1; clone_size: .; d_call: .; cdr3_length: 13; cdr3_nt: TGTGCCAGTAGTACGGCCCTCTACAATGAGCAGTTCTTC; cdr3_aa: CASSTALYNEQFF
v_call: TRBV7-2; j_call: TRBJ2-3; clone_size: .; d_call: .; cdr3_length: 14; cdr3_nt: TGTGCCAGCAGCTTAGCGGGTGGAAGGAATACGCAGTATTTT; cdr3_aa: CASSLAGGRNTQYF
v_call: TRBV19; j_call: TRBJ2-2; clone_size: .; d_call: .; cdr3_length: 12; cdr3_nt: TGTGCCAGTAGTATAGTTTCAGGGGAGCTGTTTTTT; cdr3_aa: CASSIVSGELFF
v_call: TRBV5-6; j_call: TRBJ1-2; clone_size: .; d_call: .; cdr3_length: 14; cdr3_nt: TGTGCCAGCAGATATTGGGAGGGAAACTATGGCTACACCTTC; cdr3_aa: CASRYWEGNYGYTF
v_call: TRBV2; j_call: TRBJ2-1; clone_size: .; d_call: .; cdr3_length: 13; cdr3_nt: TGTGCCAGCAGTGATGGATACTACAATGAGCAGTTCTTC; cdr3_aa: CASSDGYYNEQFF
v_call: TRBV3-1/TRBV3-2; j_call: TRBJ1-2; clone_size: .; d_call: .; cdr3_length: 13; cdr3_nt: TGTGCCAGCAGCCAAGAACAGTTCTATGGCTACACCTTC; cdr3_aa: CASSQEQFYGYTF
v_call: TRBV5-1; j_call: TRBJ1-2; clone_size: .; d_call: .; cdr3_length: 14; cdr3_nt: TGCGCCAGCAGCTTGGACGCCGAAGGGTATGGCTACACCTTC; cdr3_aa: CASSLDAEGYGYTF
v_call: TRBV13; j_call: TRBJ1-1; clone_size: .; d_call: .; cdr3_length: 14; cdr3_nt: TGTGCCAGCAGCTTAGGGGGAGGGAACACTGAAGCTTTCTTT; cdr3_aa: CASSLGGGNTEAFF
v_call: TRBV5-1; j_call: TRBJ2-1; clone_size: .; d_call: .; cdr3_length: 15; cdr3_nt: TGCGCCAGCACCCGGGGGGACAGGTCCTACAATGAGCAGTTCTTC; cdr3_aa: CASTRGDRSYNEQFF
v_call: TRBV12-3/TRBV12-4; j_call: TRBJ1-2; clone_size: .; d_call: .; cdr3_length: 13; cdr3_nt: TGTGCCAGCAAAAACAGGCGGGGTTATGGCTACACCTTC; cdr3_aa: CASKNRRGYGYTF
v_call: TRBV10-3; j_call: TRBJ1-1; clone_size: .; d_call: TRBD1; cdr3_length: 14; cdr3_nt: TGTGCCACCGACAGGGGACAGGGGAACACTGAAGCTTTCTTT; cdr3_aa: CATDRGQGNTEAFF
v_call: TRBV19; j_call: TRBJ1-3; clone_size: .; d_call: TRBD1; cdr3_length: 14; cdr3_nt: TGTGCCAGTAGTGAGGGGGCCTCTGGAAACACCATATATTTT; cdr3_aa: CASSEGASGNTIYF
v_call: TRBV7-2; j_call: TRBJ1-2; clone_size: .; d_call: .; cdr3_length: 14; cdr3_nt: TGTGCCAGCAGCTTAGCTAAGGCCCGGGGAGGCTACACCTTC; cdr3_aa: CASSLAKARGGYTF
v_call: TRBV5-1; j_call: TRBJ1-1; clone_size: .; d_call: TRBD1; cdr3_length: 19; cdr3_nt: TGCGCCAGCAGCTTTGTGACAGGGCTAGGCTTTCGGGGTATGACTGAAGCTTTCTTT; cdr3_aa: CASSFVTGLGFRGMTEAFF
v_call: TRBV7-3; j_call: TRBJ2-1; clone_size: .; d_call: TRBD1; cdr3_length: 16; cdr3_nt: TGTGCCAGCAGCTTAGACGCTACAGGGGCTTGGAATGAGCAGTTCTTC; cdr3_aa: CASSLDATGAWNEQFF
v_call: TRBV6-5; j_call: TRBJ1-6; clone_size: .; d_call: .; cdr3_length: 12; cdr3_nt: TGTGCCAGCAGTTTGGATTCTGGGCCCCTCCACTTT; cdr3_aa: CASSLDSGPLHF
v_call: TRBV7-3; j_call: TRBJ2-7; clone_size: few; d_call: .; cdr3_length: 15; cdr3_nt: TGTGCCAGCAGCCCCGGGAGCGGAAGCTCCTACGAGCAGTACTTC; cdr3_aa: CASSPGSGSSYEQYF
v_call: TRBV27; j_call: TRBJ1-6; clone_size: .; d_call: TRBD1; cdr3_length: 15; cdr3_nt: TGTGCCAGCAGTTTACGGACAGGAGGGAATTCACCCCTCCACTTT; cdr3_aa: CASSLRTGGNSPLHF
v_call: TRBV7-8; j_call: TRBJ1-2; clone_size: .; d_call: .; cdr3_length: 16; cdr3_nt: TGTGCCAGCAGCTTAGACGGACTAGTAATGCAAGGAAGCTACACCTTC; cdr3_aa: CASSLDGLVMQGSYTF
v_call: TRBV7-2; j_call: TRBJ2-7; clone_size: .; d_call: TRBD2; cdr3_length: 15; cdr3_nt: TGTGCCAGCAGCTCCGGGTGGTGGGCGGGAGTAGAGCAGTACTTC; cdr3_aa: CASSSGWWAGVEQYF
v_call: TRBV27; j_call: TRBJ1-1; clone_size: .; d_call: .; cdr3_length: 14; cdr3_nt: TGTGCCAGCAGACGTGAGCAGGGTAACACTGAAGCTTTCTTT; cdr3_aa: CASRREQGNTEAFF
v_call: TRBV5-5; j_call: TRBJ2-7; clone_size: .; d_call: TRBD1; cdr3_length: 16; cdr3_nt: TGTGCCAGCAGCTTGGACCCCGGGACAGGGATTTACGAGCAGTACTTC; cdr3_aa: CASSLDPGTGIYEQYF
v_call: TRBV19; j_call: TRBJ1-5; clone_size: .; d_call: TRBD1; cdr3_length: 16; cdr3_nt: TGTGCCAGTAGTCCCGGACAGGCCGCGCATCTTGGGCCCCAGCATTTT; cdr3_aa: CASSPGQAAHLGPQHF
v_call: TRBV4-1; j_call: TRBJ1-2; clone_size: once; d_call: .; cdr3_length: 15; cdr3_nt: TGCGCCAGCAGCAGAGAGGAAGGGACTAACTATGGCTACACCTTC; cdr3_aa: CASSREEGTNYGYTF
v_call: TRBV25-1; j_call: TRBJ1-4; clone_size: .; d_call: TRBD1; cdr3_length: 15; cdr3_nt: TGTGCCAGCAGTGACGTACAGGGGGCGCGTGAAAAACTGTTTTTT; cdr3_aa: CASSDVQGAREKLFF
v_call: TRBV7-2; j_call: TRBJ2-7; clone_size: .; d_call: TRBD2; cdr3_length: 16; cdr3_nt: TGTGCCAGCAGCCAACTGGGTAGCGGGAGGGCCTCCGAGCAGTACTTC; cdr3_aa: CASSQLGSGRASEQYF
v_call: TRBV12-3/TRBV12-4; j_call: TRBJ1-1; clone_size: .; d_call: .; cdr3_length: 12; cdr3_nt: TGTGCCAGCAGTTTACTCCAGGGTGAAGCTTTCTTT; cdr3_aa: CASSLLQGEAFF
v_call: TRBV28; j_call: TRBJ2-7; clone_size: .; d_call: .; cdr3_length: 14; cdr3_nt: TGTGCCAGCAGCCCTGGGACTTCACTACGGGAGCAGTACTTC; cdr3_aa: CASSPGTSLREQYF
v_call: TRBV20-1; j_call: TRBJ1-5; clone_size: once; d_call: .; cdr3_length: 17; cdr3_nt: TGCAGTGCTAGTCGACGTATTTGGACAGCGAAGAATCAGCCCCAGCATTTT; cdr3_aa: CSASRRIWTAKNQPQHF
v_call: TRBV6-5; j_call: TRBJ1-2; clone_size: .; d_call: TRBD1; cdr3_length: 15; cdr3_nt: TGTGCCAGCAGCAATGACAGGGGGCGCTTCGGTGGCTACACCTTC; cdr3_aa: CASSNDRGRFGGYTF
v_call: TRBV2; j_call: TRBJ1-1; clone_size: .; d_call: .; cdr3_length: 14; cdr3_nt: TGTGCCAGCAGTGGGCAGTATGGTAACACTGAAGCTTTCTTT; cdr3_aa: CASSGQYGNTEAFF
v_call: TRBV10-3; j_call: TRBJ1-5; clone_size: .; d_call: .; cdr3_length: 14; cdr3_nt: TGTGCCATCAGTGAGAATCAGGCGTATCAGCCCCAGCATTTT; cdr3_aa: CAISENQAYQPQHF
v_call: TRBV5-1; j_call: TRBJ2-2; clone_size: .; d_call: .; cdr3_length: 15; cdr3_nt: TGCGCCAGCAGCTTGTTCTACGGGGACACCGGGGAGCTGTTTTTT; cdr3_aa: CASSLFYGDTGELFF
v_call: TRBV11-2; j_call: TRBJ1-2; clone_size: .; d_call: .; cdr3_length: 14; cdr3_nt: TGTGCCAGCAGCTTAGATCCAGGGGAACATGGCTACACCTTC; cdr3_aa: CASSLDPGEHGYTF
v_call: TRBV4-2; j_call: TRBJ2-2; clone_size: .; d_call: TRBD2; cdr3_length: 14; cdr3_nt: TGTGCCAGCAGGCGGGGGGAGAACACCGGGGAGCTGTTTTTT; cdr3_aa: CASRRGENTGELFF
v_call: TRBV7-2; j_call: TRBJ2-3; clone_size: .; d_call: .; cdr3_length: 14; cdr3_nt: TGTGCCAGCAGCTCCCTGTCTAGCACAGATACGCAGTATTTT; cdr3_aa: CASSSLSSTDTQYF
v_call: TRBV5-1; j_call: TRBJ1-4; clone_size: .; d_call: .; cdr3_length: 15; cdr3_nt: TGCGCCAGCAGCTGGGGTGGGACCGAGAATGAAAAACTGTTTTTT; cdr3_aa: CASSWGGTENEKLFF
v_call: TRBV6-5; j_call: TRBJ1-2; clone_size: .; d_call: .; cdr3_length: 13; cdr3_nt: TGTGCCACCCGAGAGGGGGTCCTCCTTGGCTACACCTTC; cdr3_aa: CATREGVLLGYTF
v_call: TRBV4-1; j_call: TRBJ1-2; clone_size: .; d_call: .; cdr3_length: 18; cdr3_nt: TGCGCCAGCAGCCAAGATGGGGACCGGGGTCAACTGTACTATGGCTACACCTTC; cdr3_aa: CASSQDGDRGQLYYGYTF
v_call: TRBV7-2; j_call: TRBJ1-5; clone_size: .; d_call: .; cdr3_length: 15; cdr3_nt: TGTGCCAGCAGCTTAGCGCGAGGGGGAGGACAGCCCCAGCATTTT; cdr3_aa: CASSLARGGGQPQHF
v_call: TRBV12-3/TRBV12-4; j_call: TRBJ1-5; clone_size: .; d_call: .; cdr3_length: 13; cdr3_nt: TGTGCCAGCAGTTTCGATAGCAATCAGCCCCAGCATTTT; cdr3_aa: CASSFDSNQPQHF